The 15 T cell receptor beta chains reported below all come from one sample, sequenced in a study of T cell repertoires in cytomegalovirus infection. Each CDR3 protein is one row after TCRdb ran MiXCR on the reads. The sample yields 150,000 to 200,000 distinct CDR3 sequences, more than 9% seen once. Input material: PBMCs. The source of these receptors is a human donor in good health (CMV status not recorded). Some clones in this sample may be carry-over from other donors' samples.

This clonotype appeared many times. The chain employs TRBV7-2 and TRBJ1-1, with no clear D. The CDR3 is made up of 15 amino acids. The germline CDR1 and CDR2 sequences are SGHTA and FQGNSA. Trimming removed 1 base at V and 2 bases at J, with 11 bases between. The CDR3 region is CASSLDLGSNTEAFF. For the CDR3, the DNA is TGTGCCAGCAGCTTAGATCTGGGGAGCAACACTGAAGCTTTCTTT.

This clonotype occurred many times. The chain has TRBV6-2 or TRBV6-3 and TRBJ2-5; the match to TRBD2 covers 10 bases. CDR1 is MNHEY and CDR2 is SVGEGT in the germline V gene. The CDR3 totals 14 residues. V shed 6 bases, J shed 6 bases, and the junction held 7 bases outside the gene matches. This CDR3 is CASSPSGRGKTQYF. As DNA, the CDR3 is TGTGCCAGCAGCCCCAGCGGGAGGGGAAAGACCCAGTACTTC.

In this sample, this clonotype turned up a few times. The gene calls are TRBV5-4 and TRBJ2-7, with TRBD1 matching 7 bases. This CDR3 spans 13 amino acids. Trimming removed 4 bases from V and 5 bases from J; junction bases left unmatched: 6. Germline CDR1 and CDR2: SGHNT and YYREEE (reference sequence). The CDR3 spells CASSPPGGNEQYF. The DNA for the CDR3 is TGTGCCAGCAGCCCCCCAGGGGGTAACGAGCAGTACTTC. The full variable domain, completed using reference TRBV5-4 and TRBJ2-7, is ETGVTQSPTHLIKTRGQQVTLRCSSQSGHNTVSWYQQALGQGPQFIFQYYREEENGRGNFPPRFSGLQFPNYSSELNVNALELDDSALYLCASSPPGGNEQYFGPGTRLTVT.

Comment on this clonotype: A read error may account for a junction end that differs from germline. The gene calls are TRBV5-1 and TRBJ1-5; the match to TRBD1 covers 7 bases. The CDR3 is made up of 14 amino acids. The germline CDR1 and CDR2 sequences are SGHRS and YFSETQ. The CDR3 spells CASPQGSINLPQHF. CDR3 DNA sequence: TGCGCCAGTCCACAGGGGTCCATTAATCTGCCCCAGCATTTT.

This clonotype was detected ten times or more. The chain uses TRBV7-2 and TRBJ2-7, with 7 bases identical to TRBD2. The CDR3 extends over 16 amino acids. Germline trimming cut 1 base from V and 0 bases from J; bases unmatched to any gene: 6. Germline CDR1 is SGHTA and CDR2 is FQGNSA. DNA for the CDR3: TGTGCCAGCAGCTTAGGCCCGCGCGGGAGCTCCTACGAGCAGTACTTC. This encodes CASSLGPRGSSYEQYF.

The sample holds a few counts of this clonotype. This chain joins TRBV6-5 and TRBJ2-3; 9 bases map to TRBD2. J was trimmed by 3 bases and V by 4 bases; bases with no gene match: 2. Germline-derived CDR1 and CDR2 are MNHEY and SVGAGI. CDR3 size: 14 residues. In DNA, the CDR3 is TGTGCCAGCAGTTCTGGACTAGCGACAGATACGCAGTATTTT. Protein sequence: CASSSGLATDTQYF.

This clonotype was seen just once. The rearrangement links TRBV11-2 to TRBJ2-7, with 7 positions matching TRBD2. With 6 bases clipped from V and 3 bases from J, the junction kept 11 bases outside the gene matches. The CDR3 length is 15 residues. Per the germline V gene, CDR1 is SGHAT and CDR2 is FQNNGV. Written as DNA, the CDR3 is TGTGCCAGCAGAGACCACCTTACTAGCGACTACGAGCAGTACTTC. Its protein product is CASRDHLTSDYEQYF.

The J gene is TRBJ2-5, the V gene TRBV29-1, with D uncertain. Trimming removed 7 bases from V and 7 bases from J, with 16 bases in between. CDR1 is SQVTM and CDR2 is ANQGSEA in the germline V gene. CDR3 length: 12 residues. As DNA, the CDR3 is TGCAGCGCGGCGGACCAGGTGGCGACCCAGTACTTC. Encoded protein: CSAADQVATQYF.

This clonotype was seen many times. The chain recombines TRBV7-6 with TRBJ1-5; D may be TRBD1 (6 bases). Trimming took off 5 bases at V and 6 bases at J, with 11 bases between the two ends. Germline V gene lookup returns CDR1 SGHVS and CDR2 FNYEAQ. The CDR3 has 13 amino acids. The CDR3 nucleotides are TGTGCCAGCAGCAAGGACAGTAGTCAGCCCCAGCATTTT. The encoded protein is CASSKDSSQPQHF.

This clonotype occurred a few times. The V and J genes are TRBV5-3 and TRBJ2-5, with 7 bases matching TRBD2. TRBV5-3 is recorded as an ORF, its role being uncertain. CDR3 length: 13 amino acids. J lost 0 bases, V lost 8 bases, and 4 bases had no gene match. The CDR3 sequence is CASSRGDQETQYF. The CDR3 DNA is TGTGCCAGCAGCCGGGGGGACCAAGAGACCCAGTACTTC.

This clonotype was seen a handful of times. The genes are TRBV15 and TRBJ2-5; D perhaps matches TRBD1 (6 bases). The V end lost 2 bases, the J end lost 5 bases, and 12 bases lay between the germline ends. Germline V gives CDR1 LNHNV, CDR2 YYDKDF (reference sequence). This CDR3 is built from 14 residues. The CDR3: CATSRPERGETQYF. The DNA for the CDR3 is TGTGCCACCAGCAGACCGGAGAGGGGGGAGACCCAGTACTTC.

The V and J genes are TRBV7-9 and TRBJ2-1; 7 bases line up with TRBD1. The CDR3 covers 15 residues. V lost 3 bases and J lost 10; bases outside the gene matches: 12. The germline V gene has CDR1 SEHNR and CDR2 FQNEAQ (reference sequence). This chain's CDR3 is CASSFTGDGSDEQFF. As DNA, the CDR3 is TGTGCCAGCAGCTTTACAGGGGATGGTTCGGACGAGCAGTTCTTC.

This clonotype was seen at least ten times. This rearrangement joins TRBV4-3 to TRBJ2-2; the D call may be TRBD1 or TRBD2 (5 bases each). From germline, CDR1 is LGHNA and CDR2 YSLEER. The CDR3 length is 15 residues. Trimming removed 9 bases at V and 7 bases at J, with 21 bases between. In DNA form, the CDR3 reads TGCGCCAGTTCCCGGGACGCAGAGAGGGTCGGGGAGCTGTTTTTT. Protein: CASSRDAERVGELFF.

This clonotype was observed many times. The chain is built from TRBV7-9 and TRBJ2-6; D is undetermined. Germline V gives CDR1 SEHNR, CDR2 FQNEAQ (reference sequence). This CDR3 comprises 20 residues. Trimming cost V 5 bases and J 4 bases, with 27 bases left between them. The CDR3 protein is CASSPLLGGVNPSGANVLTF. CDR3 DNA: TGTGCCAGCAGCCCCCTCTTAGGTGGGGTCAACCCCTCGGGGGCCAACGTCCTGACTTTC.

Here the CDR3 reads CASSLLRQGDEQFF. Here the CDR3 DNA reads TGTGCCAGCAGCTTGCTGCGACAGGGCGATGAGCAGTTCTTC. The genes are TRBV7-2 and TRBJ2-1; TRBD1 aligns across 7 bases. The CDR3 is made up of 14 amino acids. V lost 3 bases to trimming and J lost 8 bases; unmatched junction nucleotides: 7. Germline-derived CDR1 and CDR2 are SGHTA and FQGNSA. Using reference TRBV7-2 and TRBJ2-1 for the parts outside the CDR3, the full variable domain is GAGVSQSPSNKVTEKGKDVELRCDPISGHTALYWYRQSLGQGLEFLIYFQGNSAPDKSGLPSDRFSAERTGGSVSTLTIQRTQQEDSAVYLCASSLLRQGDEQFFGPGTRLTVL.